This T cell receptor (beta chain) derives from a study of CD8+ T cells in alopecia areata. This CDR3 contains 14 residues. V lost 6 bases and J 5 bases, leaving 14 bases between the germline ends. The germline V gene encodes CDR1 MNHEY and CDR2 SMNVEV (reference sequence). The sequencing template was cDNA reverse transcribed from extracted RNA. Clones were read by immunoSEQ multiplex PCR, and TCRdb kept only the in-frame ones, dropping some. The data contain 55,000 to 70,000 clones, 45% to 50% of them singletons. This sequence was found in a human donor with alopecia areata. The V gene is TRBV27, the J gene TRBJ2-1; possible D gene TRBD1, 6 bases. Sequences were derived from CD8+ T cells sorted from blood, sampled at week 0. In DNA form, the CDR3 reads TGTGCCAGCAGAACCGGGACACATCACAATGAGCAGTTCTTC. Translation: CASRTGTHHNEQFF.